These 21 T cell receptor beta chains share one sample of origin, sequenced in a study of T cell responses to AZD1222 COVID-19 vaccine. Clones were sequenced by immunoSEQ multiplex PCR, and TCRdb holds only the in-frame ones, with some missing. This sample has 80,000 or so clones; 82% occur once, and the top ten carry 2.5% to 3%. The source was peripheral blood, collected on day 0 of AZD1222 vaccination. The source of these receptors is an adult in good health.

Here the CDR3 DNA reads TGTGCCAGCTCTTCGGGTAGCGGGGGAGGCAATGAGCAGTTCTTC. As protein: CASSSGSGGGNEQFF. The rearrangement uses TRBV27 and TRBJ2-1; 9 positions match TRBD2. Germline V lookup: CDR1 MNHEY, CDR2 SMNVEV (reference sequence). This CDR3 has 15 amino acids. J was trimmed by 6 bases and V by 8 bases; bases with no gene match: 11.

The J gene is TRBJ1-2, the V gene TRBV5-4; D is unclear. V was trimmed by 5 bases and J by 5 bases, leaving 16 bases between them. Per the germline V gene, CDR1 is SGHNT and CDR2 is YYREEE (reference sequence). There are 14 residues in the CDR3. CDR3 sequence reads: CASSQAGSGYGYTF. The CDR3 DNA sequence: TGTGCCAGCAGTCAAGCGGGGAGCGGATATGGCTACACCTTC.

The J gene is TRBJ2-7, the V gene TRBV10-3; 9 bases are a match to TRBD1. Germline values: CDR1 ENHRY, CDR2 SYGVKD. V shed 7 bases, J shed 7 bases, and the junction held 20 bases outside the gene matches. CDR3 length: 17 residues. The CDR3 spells CAITILESGQGPREQYF. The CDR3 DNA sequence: TGTGCCATCACTATCCTCGAGTCCGGACAGGGGCCAAGAGAGCAGTACTTC.

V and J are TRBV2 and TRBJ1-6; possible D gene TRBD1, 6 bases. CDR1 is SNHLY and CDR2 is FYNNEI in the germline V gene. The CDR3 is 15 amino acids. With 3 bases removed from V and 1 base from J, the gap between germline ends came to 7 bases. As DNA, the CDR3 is TGTGCCAGCAGTGACCAGGGGTCCTATAATTCACCCCTCCACTTT. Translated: CASSDQGSYNSPLHF.

Here the CDR3 DNA reads TGTGCCAGCAGCCGGACAGGGGAGAACACTGAAGCTTTCTTT. This gives the protein CASSRTGENTEAFF. J is TRBJ1-1 and V is TRBV5-6; 9 bases fit TRBD1. CDR1 and CDR2 (germline): SGHDT, YYEEEE. With 4 bases clipped from V and 1 base from J, the junction kept 2 bases outside the gene matches. The CDR3 extends over 14 amino acids.

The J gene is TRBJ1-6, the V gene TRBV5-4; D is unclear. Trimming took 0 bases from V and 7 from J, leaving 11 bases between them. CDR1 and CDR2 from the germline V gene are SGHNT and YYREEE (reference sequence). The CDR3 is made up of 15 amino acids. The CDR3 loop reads CASSLEAGQNSPLHF. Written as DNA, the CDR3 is TGTGCCAGCAGCTTGGAGGCAGGCCAGAATTCACCCCTCCACTTT.

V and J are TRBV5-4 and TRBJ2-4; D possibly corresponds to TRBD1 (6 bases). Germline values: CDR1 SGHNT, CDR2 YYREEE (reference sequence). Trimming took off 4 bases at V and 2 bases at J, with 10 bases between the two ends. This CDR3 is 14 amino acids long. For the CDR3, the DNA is TGTGCCAGCAGCGCCCAGGGGTCCAAAAACATTCAGTACTTC. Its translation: CASSAQGSKNIQYF.

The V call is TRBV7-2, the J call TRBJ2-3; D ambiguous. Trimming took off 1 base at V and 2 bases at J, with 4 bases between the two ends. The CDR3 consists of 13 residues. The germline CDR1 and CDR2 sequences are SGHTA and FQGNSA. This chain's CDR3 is CASSLGVTDTQYF. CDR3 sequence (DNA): TGTGCCAGCAGCTTAGGTGTCACAGATACGCAGTATTTT.

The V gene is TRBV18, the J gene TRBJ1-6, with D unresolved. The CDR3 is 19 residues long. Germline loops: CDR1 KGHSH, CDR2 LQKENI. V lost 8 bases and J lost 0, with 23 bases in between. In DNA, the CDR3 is TGTGCCAGCCCTAATCCTATACCAGTCCTGAGCTCCTATAATTCACCCCTCCACTTT. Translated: CASPNPIPVLSSYNSPLHF.

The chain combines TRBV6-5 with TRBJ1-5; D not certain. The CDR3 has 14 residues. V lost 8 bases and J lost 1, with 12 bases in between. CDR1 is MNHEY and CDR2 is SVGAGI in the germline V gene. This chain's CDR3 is CASSFGQSNQPQHF. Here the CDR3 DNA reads TGTGCCAGCTCTTTCGGGCAGAGCAATCAGCCCCAGCATTTT.

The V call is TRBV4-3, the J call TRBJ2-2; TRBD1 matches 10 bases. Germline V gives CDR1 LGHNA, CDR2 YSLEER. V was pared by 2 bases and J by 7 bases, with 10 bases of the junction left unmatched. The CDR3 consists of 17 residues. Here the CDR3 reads CASSQFLDRGSVGELFF. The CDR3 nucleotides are TGCGCCAGCAGCCAATTCCTGGACAGGGGGTCTGTCGGGGAGCTGTTTTTT.

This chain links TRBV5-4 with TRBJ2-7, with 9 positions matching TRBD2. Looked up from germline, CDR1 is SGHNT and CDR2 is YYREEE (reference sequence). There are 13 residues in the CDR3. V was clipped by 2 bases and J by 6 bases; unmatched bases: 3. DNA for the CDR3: TGTGCCAGCAGCTTCGGACTAGCGCGCGAGCAGTACTTC. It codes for CASSFGLAREQYF.

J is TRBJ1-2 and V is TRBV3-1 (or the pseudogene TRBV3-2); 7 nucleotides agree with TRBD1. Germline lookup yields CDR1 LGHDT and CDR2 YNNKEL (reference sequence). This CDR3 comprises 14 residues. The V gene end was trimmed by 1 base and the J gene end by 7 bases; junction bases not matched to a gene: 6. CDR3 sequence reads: CASSQATGERGYTF. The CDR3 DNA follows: TGTGCCAGCAGCCAAGCCACAGGGGAGCGTGGCTACACCTTC.

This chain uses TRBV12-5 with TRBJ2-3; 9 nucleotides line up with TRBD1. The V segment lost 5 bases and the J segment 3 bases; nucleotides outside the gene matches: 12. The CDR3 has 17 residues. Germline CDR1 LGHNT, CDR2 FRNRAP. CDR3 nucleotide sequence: TGTGCTAGTGGTCCTCATAGGGGGACAGGGAGAACAGATACGCAGTATTTT. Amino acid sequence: CASGPHRGTGRTDTQYF.

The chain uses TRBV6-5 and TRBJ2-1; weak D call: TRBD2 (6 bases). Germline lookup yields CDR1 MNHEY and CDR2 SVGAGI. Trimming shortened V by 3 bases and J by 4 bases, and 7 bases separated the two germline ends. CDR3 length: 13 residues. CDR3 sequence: CASSYGRYNEQFF. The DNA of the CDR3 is TGTGCCAGCAGTTATGGGAGGTACAATGAGCAGTTCTTC.

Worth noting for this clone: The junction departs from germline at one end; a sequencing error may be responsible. In DNA, the CDR3 is TGCAGTGCTAGACCTCGGATTGCGGCCTTT. Its protein product is CSARPRIAAF. The chain recombines TRBV20-1 with TRBJ1-1; no clear D gene. CDR1 and CDR2 from the germline V gene are DFQATT and SNEGSKA (reference sequence). CDR3 length: 10 residues.

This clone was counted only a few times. CDR3 sequence (DNA): TGTGCCAGCAGCTCAAATACCGAAACTAGCGGGCGAGCCTACGAGCAGTACTTC. It codes for CASSSNTETSGRAYEQYF. The J gene is TRBJ2-7, the V gene TRBV9; 9 bases line up with TRBD2. There are 18 residues in the CDR3. V was clipped by 4 bases and J by 2 bases; unmatched bases: 16. The germline CDR1 and CDR2 sequences are SGDLS and YYNGEE.

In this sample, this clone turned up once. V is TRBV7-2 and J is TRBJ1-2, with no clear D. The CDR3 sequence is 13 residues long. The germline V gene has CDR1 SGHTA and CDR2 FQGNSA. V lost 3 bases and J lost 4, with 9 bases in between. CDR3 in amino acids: CASSFSQTYGYTF. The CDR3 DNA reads TGTGCCAGCAGCTTTTCGCAGACCTATGGCTACACCTTC.

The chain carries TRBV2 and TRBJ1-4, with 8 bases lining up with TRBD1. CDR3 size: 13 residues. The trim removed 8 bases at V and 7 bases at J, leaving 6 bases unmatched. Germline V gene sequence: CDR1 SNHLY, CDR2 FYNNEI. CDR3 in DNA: TGTGCCAGCGGATGGACAGGGAGTGAAAAACTGTTTTTT. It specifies CASGWTGSEKLFF.

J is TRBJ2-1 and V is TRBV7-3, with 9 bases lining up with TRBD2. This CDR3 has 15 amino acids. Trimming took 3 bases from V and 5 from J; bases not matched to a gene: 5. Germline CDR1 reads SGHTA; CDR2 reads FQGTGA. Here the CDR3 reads CASSFRGGADNEQFF. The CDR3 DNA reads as TGTGCCAGCAGCTTCCGCGGGGGGGCAGACAATGAGCAGTTCTTC.

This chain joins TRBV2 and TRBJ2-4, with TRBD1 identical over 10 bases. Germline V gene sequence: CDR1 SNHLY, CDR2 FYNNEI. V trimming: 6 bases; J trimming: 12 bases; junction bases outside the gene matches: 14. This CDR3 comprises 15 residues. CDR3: CASSSTTGGLGAQYF. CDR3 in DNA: TGTGCCAGCAGCTCAACGACAGGGGGCTTGGGGGCTCAGTACTTC.